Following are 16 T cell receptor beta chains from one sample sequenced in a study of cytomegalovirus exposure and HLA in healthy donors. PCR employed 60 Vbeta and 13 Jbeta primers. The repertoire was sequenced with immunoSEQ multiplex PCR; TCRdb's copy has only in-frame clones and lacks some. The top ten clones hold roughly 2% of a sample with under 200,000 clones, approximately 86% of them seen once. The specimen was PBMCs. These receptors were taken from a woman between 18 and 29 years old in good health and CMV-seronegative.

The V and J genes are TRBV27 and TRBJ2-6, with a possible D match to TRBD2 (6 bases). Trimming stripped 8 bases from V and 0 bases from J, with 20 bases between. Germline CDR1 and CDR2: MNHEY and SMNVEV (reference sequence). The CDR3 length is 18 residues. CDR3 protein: CASHGAREASSGANVLTF. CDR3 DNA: TGTGCCAGCCACGGGGCCAGGGAGGCCAGCTCTGGGGCCAACGTCCTGACTTTC.

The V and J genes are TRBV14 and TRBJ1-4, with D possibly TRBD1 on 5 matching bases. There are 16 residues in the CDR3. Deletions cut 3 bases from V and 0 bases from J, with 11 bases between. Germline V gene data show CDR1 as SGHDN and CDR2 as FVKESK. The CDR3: CASSQTAGATNEKLFF. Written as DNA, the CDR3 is TGTGCCAGCAGCCAGACGGCGGGGGCAACTAATGAAAAACTGTTTTTT.

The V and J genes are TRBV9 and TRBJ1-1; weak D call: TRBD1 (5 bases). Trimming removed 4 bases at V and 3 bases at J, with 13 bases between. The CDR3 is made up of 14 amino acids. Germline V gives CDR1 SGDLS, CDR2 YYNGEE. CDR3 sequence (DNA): TGTGCCAGCAGCCTTGGGGGGGTGGACACTGAAGCTTTCTTT. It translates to CASSLGGVDTEAFF.

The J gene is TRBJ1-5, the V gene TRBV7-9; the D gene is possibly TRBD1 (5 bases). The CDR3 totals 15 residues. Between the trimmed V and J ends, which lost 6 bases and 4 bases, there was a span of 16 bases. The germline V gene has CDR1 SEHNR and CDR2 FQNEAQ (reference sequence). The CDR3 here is CASRTGTQLNQPQHF. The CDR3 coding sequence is TGTGCCAGCAGGACCGGGACTCAACTTAATCAGCCCCAGCATTTT.

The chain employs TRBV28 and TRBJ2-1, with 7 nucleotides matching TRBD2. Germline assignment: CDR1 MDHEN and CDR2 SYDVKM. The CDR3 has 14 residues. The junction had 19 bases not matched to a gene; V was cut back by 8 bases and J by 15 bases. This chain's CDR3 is CASGFGASTRGGFF. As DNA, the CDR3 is TGTGCCAGCGGCTTCGGGGCCTCGACGCGCGGGGGGTTCTTC.

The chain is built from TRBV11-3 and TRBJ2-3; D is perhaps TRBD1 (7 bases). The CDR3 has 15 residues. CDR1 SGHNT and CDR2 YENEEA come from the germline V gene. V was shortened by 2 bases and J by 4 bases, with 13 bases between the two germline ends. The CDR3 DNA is TGTGCCAGCAGCTTATCTGGAGGGGGCGCAGATACGCAGTATTTT. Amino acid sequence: CASSLSGGGADTQYF.

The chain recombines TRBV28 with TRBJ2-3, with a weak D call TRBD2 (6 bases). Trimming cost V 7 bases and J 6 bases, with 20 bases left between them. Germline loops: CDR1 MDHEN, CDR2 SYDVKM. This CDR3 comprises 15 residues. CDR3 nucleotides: TGTGCCAGCACTGATCCCCGACTAGGGGTGGATACGCAGTATTTT. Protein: CASTDPRLGVDTQYF.

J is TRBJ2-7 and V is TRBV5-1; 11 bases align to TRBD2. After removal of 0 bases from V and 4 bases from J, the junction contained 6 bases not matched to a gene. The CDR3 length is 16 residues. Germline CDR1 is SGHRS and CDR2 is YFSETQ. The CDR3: CASSLDSGLAEYEQYF. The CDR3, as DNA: TGCGCCAGCAGCTTGGACTCGGGACTAGCGGAATACGAGCAGTACTTC.

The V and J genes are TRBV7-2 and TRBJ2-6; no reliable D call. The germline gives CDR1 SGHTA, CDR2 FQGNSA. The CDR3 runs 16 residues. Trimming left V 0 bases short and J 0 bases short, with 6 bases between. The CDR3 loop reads CASSLAGRSGANVLTF. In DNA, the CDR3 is TGTGCCAGCAGCTTAGCGGGCCGCTCTGGGGCCAACGTCCTGACTTTC.

This CDR3 is CASSNALTRTTYNEQFF. For the CDR3, the DNA is TGTGCCAGTAGTAATGCCCTGACTCGTACGACCTACAATGAGCAGTTCTTC. The chain is built from TRBV19 and TRBJ2-1; D gene unclear. The CDR3 is 17 amino acids. Per germline, CDR1 LNHDA and CDR2 SQIVND (reference sequence). The V gene lost 4 bases and the J gene lost 2 bases, with 18 bases spanning the gap.

DNA of the CDR3: TGTGCCAGCAGTTCCGGGAGGGGCTACACCTTC. This gives the protein CASSSGRGYTF. V usage is TRBV27 and J usage is TRBJ1-2; no firm D call. Trimming took 4 bases from V and 8 from J, leaving 8 bases between them. The V gene's germline CDR1 is MNHEY and CDR2 SMNVEV (reference sequence). The CDR3 spans 11 residues.

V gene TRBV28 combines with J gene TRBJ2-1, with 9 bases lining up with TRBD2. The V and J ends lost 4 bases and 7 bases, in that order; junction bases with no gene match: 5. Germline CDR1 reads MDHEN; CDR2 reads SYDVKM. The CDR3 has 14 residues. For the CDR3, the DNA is TGTGCCAGCAGTTCGCCGACTAGCGGAAATGAGCAGTTCTTC. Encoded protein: CASSSPTSGNEQFF.

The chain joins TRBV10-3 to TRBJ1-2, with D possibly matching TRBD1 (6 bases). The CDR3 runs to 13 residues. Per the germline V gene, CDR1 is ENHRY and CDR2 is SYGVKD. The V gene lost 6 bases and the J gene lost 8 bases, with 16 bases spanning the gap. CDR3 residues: CAISPDRPRGYTF. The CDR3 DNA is TGTGCCATCAGCCCCGACAGGCCTAGGGGCTACACCTTC.

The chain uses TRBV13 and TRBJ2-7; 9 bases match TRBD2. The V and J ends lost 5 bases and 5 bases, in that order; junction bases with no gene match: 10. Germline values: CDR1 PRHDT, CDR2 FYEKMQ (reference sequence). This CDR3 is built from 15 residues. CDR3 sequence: CASSRRVAGVHEQYF. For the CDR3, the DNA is TGTGCCAGCAGCCGGCGGGTAGCGGGAGTGCACGAGCAGTACTTC.

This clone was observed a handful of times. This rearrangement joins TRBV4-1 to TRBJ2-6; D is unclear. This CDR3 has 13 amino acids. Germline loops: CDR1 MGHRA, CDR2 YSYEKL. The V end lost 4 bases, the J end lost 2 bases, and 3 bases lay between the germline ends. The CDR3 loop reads CASSLAGANVLTF. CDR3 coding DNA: TGCGCCAGCAGCCTAGCTGGGGCCAACGTCCTGACTTTC.

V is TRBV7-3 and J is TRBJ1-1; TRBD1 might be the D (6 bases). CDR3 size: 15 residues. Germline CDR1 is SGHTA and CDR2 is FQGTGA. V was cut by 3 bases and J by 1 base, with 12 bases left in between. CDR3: CASSFSGDGNTEAFF. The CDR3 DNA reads TGTGCCAGCAGCTTTTCAGGGGATGGGAACACTGAAGCTTTCTTT.